This T cell receptor (beta chain) was recorded in a study of blood T cell repertoires in COVID-19. Sequenced by immunoSEQ multiplex PCR; TCRdb stores in-frame clones only, minus some. The sample contains about 51,000 clones, about 86% of which appear only once. Germline V gives CDR1 MGHRA, CDR2 YSYEKL. The CDR3 spans 20 residues. J was trimmed by 1 base and V by 0 bases; bases with no gene match: 7. Sequenced: peripheral blood. The chain recombines TRBV4-1 with TRBJ2-3, with 16 bases that match TRBD2. This clonotype originated in a man older than 75 with active COVID-19. The CDR3 loop is CASSQDAGLAGGPRTDTQYF. CDR3 nucleotides: TGCGCCAGCAGCCAAGACGCGGGACTAGCGGGAGGGCCGCGCACAGATACGCAGTATTTT.